This TCR beta chain stems from a study of T cells after yellow fever vaccination. The overall study: Any fraction with a low cell number was prepared using SMART-Seq v4 Ultra Low Input. The study, taken as a whole, reports: The secondary response was weaker, and its peak arrived faster, on day 5 versus 15.

Concerning this clonotype: Antigen: not known.

The TCR cDNA carried a universal primer site and UMIs from 5'RACE template switching. TCRdb re-derived calls from the 5' RACE reads in MiXCR, one entry per CDR3 protein. The sample contains 150,000 to 200,000 distinct CDR3 sequences, around 9% of which appear only once. V was clipped by 5 bases and J by 1 base, with 13 bases between them. This CDR3 has 15 residues. Per the germline V gene, CDR1 is SGHTA and CDR2 is FQGTGA. This sequence originates from a young man who received the YFV17D yellow fever vaccine. Material: CD8+ T cells sorted from PBMCs, obtained 45 days after the yellow fever booster vaccination. The chain combines TRBV7-3 with TRBJ2-3; D is undetermined. CDR3: CASSLSPTGTDTQYF. The CDR3 nucleotides are TGTGCCAGCAGCCTAAGCCCGACGGGCACAGATACGCAGTATTTT.